This T cell receptor (beta chain) was retrieved from a study of T cells in Graves' hyperthyroidism and ophthalmopathy. There are many counts of this clonotype. No antigen is known for it. Amplification yielded TCR beta CDR3 regions, with RNA transcripts as the source. RT-PCR in the first round (using the HTBI primer set) targeted the TCR CDR3. A single record per CDR3 protein comes from TCRdb applying MiXCR to the multiplex PCR reads. Of approximately 600,000 distinct CDR3 sequences listed, roughly 14% are singletons. The CDR3 loop spans 15 amino acids. V shed 0 bases and J 2 bases; nucleotides not matched to a gene: 3. Per germline, CDR1 SGHVS and CDR2 FQNEAQ. Findings of the study overall: It was a median approximately 6.9 months before onset that the model predicted ophthalmopathy.

The gene calls are TRBV7-8 and TRBJ2-5; 7 nucleotides match TRBD2. Sequenced: blood. The origin of this receptor is a woman in her forties with Graves' ophthalmopathy. The CDR3 coding sequence is TGTGCCAGCAGCTTAGCGGGGGGGTTACAAGAGACCCAGTACTTC. It yields the protein CASSLAGGLQETQYF. Filled out from reference TRBV7-8 and TRBJ2-5, the complete variable domain reads GAGVSQSPRYKVAKRGQDVALRCDPISGHVSLFWYQQALGQGPEFLTYFQNEAQLDKSGLPSDRFFAERPEGSVSTLKIQRTQQEDSAVYLCASSLAGGLQETQYFGPGTRLLVL.